A selection of T cell receptor beta chains follows, all from one sample in a study of blood T cells in healthy people across ages. MiXCR, run by TCRdb on the 5' RACE reads, gives a single entry per CDR3 protein. Of some 1.5 million distinct CDR3 sequences listed, 42% were seen once; the top ten hold more than 4%. Sequenced: blood. The receptor source for this set is a woman between 18 and 29 years old in good health. Each CDR3 is given without its conserved first and last residue. For some rows the clone size is stated as once, few or many, or as a class when expanded; others skip it.

size: few; V: TRBV29-1; J: TRBJ2-7; CDR3: SALMGYRSSYEQY
size: few; V: TRBV4-3; J: TRBJ2-4; CDR3: ASSQDIEVAIAKNIQY
size: many; V: TRBV4-3; J: TRBJ2-1; CDR3: ASSQYRGNEQF
size: once; V: TRBV27; J: TRBJ2-6; CDR3: ASSLARAPGGANVLT
size: once; V: TRBV20-1; J: -; CDR3: SAISAGHGPYEQY
size: -; V: TRBV4-1; J: TRBJ2-7; CDR3: ASSQDSRVGEQY
size: -; V: TRBV4-3; J: TRBJ1-5; CDR3: AGSQDWSSGIQPQH
size: -; V: TRBV21-1; J: TRBJ1-1; CDR3: ASSKTRGTEAF
size: -; V: TRBV20-1; J: TRBJ1-4; CDR3: STDSEKVATNEKLF
size: -; V: TRBV18; J: TRBJ1-1; CDR3: ASSPTDTEAF
size: few; V: TRBV12-3/TRBV12-4; J: TRBJ2-1; CDR3: ASSRTSGISEQF
size: -; V: TRBV20-1; J: TRBJ1-1; CDR3: SARVAHTEAF
size: -; V: TRBV28; J: TRBJ2-1; CDR3: ASSPILPGQGGEQF